What follows describes a single T cell receptor (beta chain). This clonotype was seen a few times. This receptor's antigen is unknown. No quality values exist for individual bases; no much larger clone is one base distant. The method was 5' RACE. The sequencer was an Illumina HiSeq 2500. A second roughly 6 to 12 cycle PCR used a sample-barcoded 5' primer and a J-beta primer mix. A template-switch 5' adaptor carrying 12 random nucleotides introduced a unique molecular identifier onto each TCR beta cDNA molecule. At least 2.5 million CDR3-containing paired-end reads were obtained from each sample. First-strand cDNA was synthesized from all RNA with the Mint cDNA synthesis kit, primed by a TRBC-specific oligonucleotide. Following uracil-DNA glycosylase treatment, a first 18-cycle PCR with universal primers M1SS and BC2_uni_R was performed on all cDNA. The paper's processing steps were these. Normalization of each sample was performed by random selection of 1 million high-quality reads, each carrying a distinct molecular identifier. Instead of being binned into consensus sequences, reads with shared molecular identifiers were discarded. MiTCR, run with a Q25 quality threshold and the strictest error-elimination algorithm, handled CDR3 identification, clonotype clustering and error correction. A nonparametric unseen species model with Euler transformation was used to estimate a lower bound on total TCR beta diversity. TCRdb reprocessed the public reads (quality trimming at Q25 with fastp, clone calling with MiXCR) and kept in-frame beta chains. Each entry is one CDR3 protein sequence, shown with its most common DNA and genes. The V and J calls follow TCRdb's processing rather than the paper's. The sample table contains more than 700,000 distinct CDR3 sequences; only one count was recorded for roughly 53% of them. Clones ranked in the top ten supply approximately 40% of the sample.

Donors were a few dozen systemically healthy Caucasian individuals from Russia aged 6 to 90 years. Each donor gave around 9.9 milliliters of peripheral blood, collected into EDTA-treated Vacutainer tubes. PBMCs were isolated by Ficoll-Paque density-gradient centrifugation, with at least 6 million obtained per sample. Total RNA, at least 6 micrograms per sample, was extracted from PBMCs with Trizol reagent. Naive CD45RAhigh/CD27high T cell percentages were measured by flow cytometry on a PBMC aliquot from every donor. For CDR1 and CDR2, the germline V gene lists SGHVS and FQNEAQ. The CDR3, from cysteine to phenylalanine, totals 18 residues. This entry keeps only the CDR3 DNA: 54 bases, framed from base 1. Trimming takes 3 bases off V and 4 bases off J; junction bases not matched to a gene: 12. The entry originates in a study of blood T cells in healthy people across ages (dated by TCRdb to 2013 to 2016). The study in broad terms: In model experiments, template switching captured roughly one uniquely barcoded TCR beta cDNA molecule for every two T cells. To track age-related changes in TCR beta repertoire diversity, the study relied on deep sequencing normalized with unique cDNA molecular identifiers. The donors were divided into four age groups: young (average approximately 16 years), middle-aged (roughly 42), aged (around 67) and long-lived (more than 75). Donors of different ages were randomly distributed across sequencing lanes to avoid experimental bias. Two additional independent replicas of 1 million unique cDNA reads from the same blood draw were analyzed for two donors (one aged 18 to 30 and one aged 80 or older).

Overall study results and their limits: Observed TCR beta diversity correlated strongly with the percentage of naive T cells measured by flow cytometry. Because profiling used bulk unsorted PBMCs, naive and antigen-experienced compartments could not be compared conclusively. Because the CMV infection status of the donors was unknown, age-related changes in expanded clonotypes may potentially have been confounded. As age increased, observed TCR beta diversity per million T cells dropped in a roughly linear way, and a significant reduction was already evident by age 40. Estimates of total diversity based on one million sequenced T cells were considered lower bounds and underestimates. Compared with the aged group, the long-lived group had more naive CD4+ T cells, fewer expanded clones and increased TCR diversity, a pattern suggesting age selection.

The sequence was obtained from a man older than 75 in good health. Sequencing was done on a sample of blood. Here the chain combines TRBV7-8 and TRBJ1-4; TRBD1 lines up with 9 middle nucleotides. CDR3 region: CASSFQTPGQGLNEKLFF. The nucleotide sequence reads as follows: TGTGCCAGCAGCTTTCAAACTCCGGGACAGGGACTTAATGAAAAACTGTTTTTT. Here the CDR3 is joined to the reference TRBV7-8 and TRBJ1-4 genes, and the full variable domain is: GAGVSQSPRYKVAKRGQDVALRCDPISGHVSLFWYQQALGQGPEFLTYFQNEAQLDKSGLPSDRFFAERPEGSVSTLKIQRTQQEDSAVYLCASSFQTPGQGLNEKLFFGSGTQLSVL.